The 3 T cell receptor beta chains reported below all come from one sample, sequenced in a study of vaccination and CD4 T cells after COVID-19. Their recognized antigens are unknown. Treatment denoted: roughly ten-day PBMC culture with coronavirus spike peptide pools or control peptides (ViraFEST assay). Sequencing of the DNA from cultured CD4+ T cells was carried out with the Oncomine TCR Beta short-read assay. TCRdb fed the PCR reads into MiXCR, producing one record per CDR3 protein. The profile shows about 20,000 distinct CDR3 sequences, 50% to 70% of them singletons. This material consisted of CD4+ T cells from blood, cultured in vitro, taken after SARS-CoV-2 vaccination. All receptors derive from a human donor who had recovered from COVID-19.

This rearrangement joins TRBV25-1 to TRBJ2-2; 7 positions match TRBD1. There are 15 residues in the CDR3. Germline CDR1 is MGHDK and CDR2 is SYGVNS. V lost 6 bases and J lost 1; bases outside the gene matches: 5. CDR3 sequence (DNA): TGTGCCAGCAGAGCCGGGACAGTGAACACCGGGGAGCTGTTTTTT. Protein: CASRAGTVNTGELFF.

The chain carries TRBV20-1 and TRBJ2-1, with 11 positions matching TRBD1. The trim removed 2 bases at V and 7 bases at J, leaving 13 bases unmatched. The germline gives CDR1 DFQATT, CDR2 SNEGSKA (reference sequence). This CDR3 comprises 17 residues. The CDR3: CSARSQDRGRVTNEQFF. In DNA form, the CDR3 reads TGCAGTGCTAGATCCCAGGACAGGGGGCGGGTGACAAATGAGCAGTTCTTC.

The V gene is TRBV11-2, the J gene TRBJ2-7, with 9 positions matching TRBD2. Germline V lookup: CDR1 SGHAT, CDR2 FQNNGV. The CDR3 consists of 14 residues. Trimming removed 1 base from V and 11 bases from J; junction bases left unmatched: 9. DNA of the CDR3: TGTGCCAGCAGCTTAGTCTCTAGCGGGGACGGCAAGTACTTC. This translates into CASSLVSSGDGKYF. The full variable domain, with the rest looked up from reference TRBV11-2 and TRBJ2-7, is EAGVAQSPRYKIIEKRQSVAFWCNPISGHATLYWYQQILGQGPKLLIQFQNNGVVDDSQLPKDRFSAERLKGVDSTLKIQPAKLEDSAVYLCASSLVSSGDGKYFGPGTRLTVT.